The 28 T cell receptor beta chains below were found in one sample sequenced in a study of T cell changes during pregnancy in multiple sclerosis. Some clones are missing from TCRdb's copy, which holds only in-frame ones; the method was immunoSEQ multiplex PCR. Of more than 45,000 clones in the sample, 90% to 95% were seen once. Sample: CD4+ T cells from peripheral blood mononuclear cells, taken in the second trimester of pregnancy. All receptors come from a female donor with multiple sclerosis, enrolled in a pregnancy study.

The rearrangement uses TRBV9 and TRBJ2-2; D ambiguous. Between the trimmed V and J ends, which lost 0 bases and 1 base, there was a span of 10 bases. CDR1 SGDLS and CDR2 YYNGEE come from the germline V gene. The CDR3 has 16 residues. DNA of the CDR3: TGTGCCAGCAGCGTAGAGCTACAGCAGAACACCGGGGAGCTGTTTTTT. The encoded protein is CASSVELQQNTGELFF. Full variable domain (remainder filled in from reference TRBV9 and TRBJ2-2): DSGVTQTPKHLITATGQRVTLRCSPRSGDLSVYWYQQSLDQGLQFLIQYYNGEERAKGNILERFSAQQFPDLHSELNLSSLELGDSALYFCASSVELQQNTGELFFGEGSRLTVL.

V is TRBV14 and J is TRBJ1-1, with 8 bases that match TRBD1. The CDR3 spans 15 residues. With 6 bases clipped from V and 0 bases from J, the junction kept 6 bases outside the gene matches. Germline loops: CDR1 SGHDN, CDR2 FVKESK. The CDR3 protein is CASSLRTGLNTEAFF. CDR3 sequence (DNA): TGTGCCAGCAGTTTAAGGACAGGGTTGAACACTGAAGCTTTCTTT.

CDR3 nucleotide sequence: TGTGCCAGCAGCTTCGGGCAGGGGCTCGGTGGAAACACCATATATTTT. It codes for CASSFGQGLGGNTIYF. The chain combines TRBV11-2 with TRBJ1-3; maybe TRBD1 (6 bases). Trimming took off 3 bases at V and 3 bases at J, with 15 bases between the two ends. The germline gives CDR1 SGHAT, CDR2 FQNNGV. The CDR3 contains 16 residues. The full variable domain, rest sourced from reference TRBV11-2 and TRBJ1-3, is EAGVAQSPRYKIIEKRQSVAFWCNPISGHATLYWYQQILGQGPKLLIQFQNNGVVDDSQLPKDRFSAERLKGVDSTLKIQPAKLEDSAVYLCASSFGQGLGGNTIYFGEGSWLTVV.

J is TRBJ2-3 and V is TRBV27; TRBD2 matches 8 bases. Germline CDR1 and CDR2: MNHEY and SMNVEV (reference sequence). V dropped 4 bases and J dropped 2; count of bases not matched to a gene: 5. This CDR3 comprises 15 residues. CDR3 sequence: CASSSPAGATDTQYF. The DNA for the CDR3 is TGTGCCAGCAGTTCCCCAGCGGGGGCCACAGATACGCAGTATTTT.

This chain links TRBV4-3 with TRBJ1-1; D gene ambiguous. V was cut by 1 base and J by 6 bases, with 12 bases left in between. The CDR3 totals 14 residues. The V gene's germline CDR1 is LGHNA and CDR2 YSLEER. The CDR3 spells CASSQVSGLSEAFF. The CDR3 DNA reads TGCGCCAGCAGCCAAGTCAGCGGACTTTCTGAAGCTTTCTTT.

This rearrangement joins TRBV29-1 to TRBJ2-7; 9 nucleotides agree with TRBD1. The germline gives CDR1 SQVTM, CDR2 ANQGSEA. The V and J ends lost 8 bases and 4 bases, in that order; junction bases with no gene match: 9. CDR3 length: 13 amino acids. CDR3 bases: TGCAGCCTTCCGCGGGACAGGGTATACGAGCAGTACTTC. Its translation is CSLPRDRVYEQYF.

The chain couples TRBV19 to TRBJ2-7, with TRBD1 identical over 10 bases. CDR3 length: 15 residues. Trimming took 5 bases from V and 6 from J; bases not matched to a gene: 10. Germline V gene lookup returns CDR1 LNHDA and CDR2 SQIVND (reference sequence). The CDR3 region is CASSVSGQGGVEQYF. The CDR3 nucleotides are TGTGCCAGTAGTGTCAGCGGACAGGGGGGGGTCGAGCAGTACTTC.

The chain links TRBV27 to TRBJ1-1; no clear D gene. V lost 5 bases and J lost 1, with 11 bases in between. The germline CDR1 and CDR2 sequences are MNHEY and SMNVEV (reference sequence). This CDR3 comprises 14 residues. The CDR3 region has the DNA TGTGCCAGCAGTCCCTTGCGACAGAACACTGAAGCTTTCTTT. Amino acid sequence: CASSPLRQNTEAFF.

The chain carries TRBV15 and TRBJ1-2; perhaps TRBD1 as D (5 bases). The germline V gene has CDR1 LNHNV and CDR2 YYDKDF (reference sequence). V shed 1 base and J shed 4 bases, with 16 bases lying between them. This CDR3 contains 16 residues. This CDR3 reads CATSRVGATRIYGYTF. DNA of the CDR3: TGTGCCACCAGCAGAGTTGGGGCGACACGAATCTATGGCTACACCTTC. Filled out from reference TRBV15 and TRBJ1-2, the complete variable domain reads DAMVIQNPRYQVTQFGKPVTLSCSQTLNHNVMYWYQQKSSQAPKLLFHYYDKDFNNEADTPDNFQSRRPNTSFCFLDIRSPGLGDTAMYLCATSRVGATRIYGYTFGSGTRLTVV.

This clone is medium-sized within its sample. This chain connects TRBV1 to TRBJ1-1; whether TRBD1, the table's D call, matches the DNA was not checked. TRBV1 is designated a pseudogene. The CDR3 has 13 amino acids. CDR3 sequence (DNA): TGCACCAGCAGCCCTTTTAACAGGTCCCGAGCTTTCTTT. Its protein product is CTSSPFNRSRAFF.

V usage is TRBV7-3 and J usage is TRBJ2-1; TRBD2 is a possible D gene (5 bases). Germline V gives CDR1 SGHTA, CDR2 FQGTGA. The V end was cut by 2 bases, the J end by 4 bases, with 12 bases between. The CDR3 runs 15 residues. The CDR3 DNA follows: TGTGCCAGCAGCTTATCCCGTGGAGGATACAATGAGCAGTTCTTC. Translation gives CASSLSRGGYNEQFF. The whole variable domain, remainder taken from reference TRBV7-3 and TRBJ2-1, is GAGVSQTPSNKVTEKGKYVELRCDPISGHTALYWYRQSLGQGPEFLIYFQGTGAADDSGLPNDRFFAVRPEGSVSTLKIQRTERGDSAVYLCASSLSRGGYNEQFFGPGTRLTVL.

CDR3 nucleotide sequence: TGTGCCAGCAGTTACTCGGGAGGGATTGGGGATCAGCCCCAGCATTTT. Translating gives CASSYSGGIGDQPQHF. This chain links TRBV6-5 with TRBJ1-5, with D unresolved. This CDR3 contains 16 residues. The V end was cut by 0 bases, the J end by 5 bases, with 14 bases between. CDR1 and CDR2 from the germline V gene are MNHEY and SVGAGI.

J is TRBJ1-2 and V is TRBV6-5, with D perhaps matching TRBD1 (6 bases). The V and J ends lost 7 bases and 8 bases respectively, with 17 bases between them. Per germline, CDR1 MNHEY and CDR2 SVGAGI. The length of the CDR3 is 13 residues. CDR3 loop: CASTLLGGGGYTF. The DNA for the CDR3 is TGTGCCAGCACTCTCCTGGGTGGGGGCGGCTACACCTTC.

Comments on this clone: One junction end does not reproduce the germline sequence, and a read error may be involved. The chain is built from TRBV6-1 and TRBJ2-7; the match to TRBD2 covers 10 bases. CDR3 length: 12 residues. Germline lookup yields CDR1 MNHNS and CDR2 SASEGT. DNA for the CDR3: TGTGCCAGCAGTGAAGTCCCTAGCGGGGGAAGCTTC. This translates into CASSEVPSGGSF.

The V and J genes are TRBV15 and TRBJ2-7; D is unclear. The V gene lost 9 bases and the J gene lost 2 bases, with 17 bases spanning the gap. This CDR3 region has 14 residues. The germline V gene has CDR1 LNHNV and CDR2 YYDKDF (reference sequence). The CDR3 is CATRLELLAYEQYF. CDR3 DNA: TGTGCCACGCGTCTTGAGCTACTTGCCTACGAGCAGTACTTC.

The J gene is TRBJ1-2, the V gene TRBV5-5; 9 bases align to TRBD1. The CDR3 totals 14 residues. V dropped 4 bases and J dropped 7; count of bases not matched to a gene: 8. CDR1 is SGHKS and CDR2 is YYEKEE in the germline V gene (reference sequence). Written as DNA, the CDR3 is TGTGCCAGCAGCGGAATACAGGGGGCAGGTGGCTACACCTTC. It encodes CASSGIQGAGGYTF.

The chain joins TRBV4-3 to TRBJ1-1; D is uncertain. The germline V gene has CDR1 LGHNA and CDR2 YSLEER. V was shortened by 0 bases and J by 3 bases, with 11 bases between the two germline ends. This CDR3 has 15 residues. The CDR3 DNA follows: TGCGCCAGCAGCCAAGAAAGCGGCGGGGACACTGAAGCTTTCTTT. It is translated as CASSQESGGDTEAFF.

The rearrangement uses TRBV7-9 and TRBJ2-3; 13 bases are a match to TRBD2. Germline-derived CDR1 and CDR2 are SEHNR and FQNEAQ (reference sequence). The CDR3 spans 17 residues. The ends lost 6 bases at V and 5 bases at J; junction bases unmatched: 11. DNA of the CDR3: TGTGCCAGCAGGCAACTAGCGGGGGGGCCTTATGGAGATACGCAGTATTTT. It encodes CASRQLAGGPYGDTQYF.

The chain has TRBV4-3 and TRBJ1-4; a possible D gene is TRBD1 (6 bases). Between the trimmed V and J ends, which lost 3 bases and 5 bases, there was a span of 16 bases. CDR1 is LGHNA, CDR2 YSLEER, per germline. This CDR3 region has 16 residues. The CDR3 DNA is TGCGCCAGCAGCCAGCAGACAGGCTTAATAAATGAAAAACTGTTTTTT. Translated: CASSQQTGLINEKLFF.

The chain carries TRBV7-3 and TRBJ2-3, with a tentative D call TRBD1 (5 bases). V was trimmed by 5 bases and J by 2 bases, leaving 8 bases between them. CDR1 is SGHTA, CDR2 FQGTGA, per germline. The CDR3 covers 13 residues. CDR3 sequence (DNA): TGTGCCAGCAGCCGGACACCCACAGATACGCAGTATTTT. Amino acids: CASSRTPTDTQYF.

V is TRBV7-2 and J is TRBJ1-6; D possibly corresponds to TRBD1 (5 bases). The CDR3 is 15 amino acids. Germline-derived CDR1 and CDR2 are SGHTA and FQGNSA. V lost 3 bases, J lost 8 bases, and 14 bases lay in between. This chain's CDR3 is CASSFFQAQDSPLHF. The CDR3 DNA sequence: TGTGCCAGCAGCTTTTTCCAGGCACAGGATTCACCCCTCCACTTT.

The genes are TRBV7-2 and TRBJ2-1, with D perhaps matching TRBD1 (6 bases). Per the germline V gene, CDR1 is SGHTA and CDR2 is FQGNSA. Trimming pared 5 bases from V and 10 bases from J, leaving 12 bases between. The CDR3 extends over 12 amino acids. The CDR3, as DNA: TGTGCCAGCAGCCTCCCGGGACAAGAGCAGTTCTTC. This sequence encodes CASSLPGQEQFF.

The chain combines TRBV4-3 with TRBJ2-2; tentative D call: TRBD1 (5 bases). V lost 4 bases, J lost 6 bases, and 12 bases lay in between. Germline CDR1 LGHNA, CDR2 YSLEER. The CDR3 runs 14 residues. DNA for the CDR3: TGCGCCAGCAGCCGCACCAGGGTCGCCGGGGAGCTGTTTTTT. Translation: CASSRTRVAGELFF.

V usage is TRBV12-5 and J usage is TRBJ2-7; 12 nucleotides align to TRBD2. V dropped 5 bases and J dropped 4; count of bases not matched to a gene: 12. CDR3 length: 17 residues. The germline V gene has CDR1 LGHNT and CDR2 FRNRAP. The CDR3 DNA is TGTGCTAGTGGTCAAAGGACGAGGACTAGCGGGATGTACGAGCAGTACTTC. Its protein product is CASGQRTRTSGMYEQYF.

The rearrangement links TRBV9 to TRBJ2-3; 7 nucleotides line up with TRBD2. V gave up 0 bases and J gave up 6 bases; unmatched junction bases: 4. Germline loops: CDR1 SGDLS, CDR2 YYNGEE. The CDR3 loop spans 14 amino acids. CDR3 amino acids: CASSVVGEGDTQYF. DNA of the CDR3: TGTGCCAGCAGCGTAGTCGGGGAGGGCGATACGCAGTATTTT.

The chain uses TRBV7-9 and TRBJ1-3; no reliable D call. The V gene's germline CDR1 is SEHNR and CDR2 FQNEAQ (reference sequence). The CDR3 spans 13 residues. The V and J ends lost 5 bases and 9 bases respectively, with 14 bases between them. CDR3 residues: CASSRGESGTIYF. The CDR3 bases are TGTGCCAGCAGCCGGGGAGAAAGCGGCACCATATATTTT.

The chain combines TRBV19 with TRBJ2-3; no definite D call. The V gene lost 2 bases and the J gene lost 3 bases, with 9 bases spanning the gap. The CDR3 has 14 amino acids. Germline CDR1 LNHDA, CDR2 SQIVND (reference sequence). CDR3 coding DNA: TGTGCCAGTAGTATATCGCTATTAACAGATACGCAGTATTTT. Translated, it gives CASSISLLTDTQYF.

The chain employs TRBV19 and TRBJ1-2; the D is unclear. V was pared by 3 bases and J by 0 bases, with 23 bases between. Germline lookup yields CDR1 LNHDA and CDR2 SQIVND (reference sequence). This CDR3 region has 19 residues. The CDR3, as DNA: TGTGCCAGTAGTATGTTCACCCCCCTGAGGGCTTTGCCTAACTATGGCTACACCTTC. Protein: CASSMFTPLRALPNYGYTF.